The 12 T cell receptor beta chains given below trace back to one sample, sequenced in a study of Graves' ophthalmopathy and Graves' hyperthyroidism. RNA transcripts yielded amplified TCR beta CDR3 regions. First-round RT-PCR with HTBI primers preceded a second-round multiplex PCR. TCRdb re-called the multiplex PCR reads through MiXCR, storing one row per CDR3 protein. The sample shows about 550,000 distinct CDR3 sequences, 35% to 40% of them seen only once. Sequenced input: peripheral blood or thyroid tissue (not recorded which). Every receptor here comes from an adult man with Graves' hyperthyroidism.

This clonotype was counted at least ten times. The genes are TRBV7-9 and TRBJ1-3, with D hard to call. The CDR3 has 13 amino acids. V lost 7 bases and J lost 0, with 7 bases in between. The germline V gene has CDR1 SEHNR and CDR2 FQNEAQ (reference sequence). The CDR3, as DNA: TGTGCCAGCAAACGGGACTCTGGAAACACCATATATTTT. Its translation: CASKRDSGNTIYF.

The V and J genes are TRBV5-1 and TRBJ1-1; a possible D gene is TRBD1 (5 bases). Between the trimmed V and J ends, which lost 0 bases and 5 bases, there was a span of 14 bases. The CDR3 is made up of 15 amino acids. Germline lookup yields CDR1 SGHRS and CDR2 YFSETQ. The CDR3 DNA follows: TGCGCCAGCAGCTTGGCATCGGGGCTGGGGACTGAAGCTTTCTTT. Its translation: CASSLASGLGTEAFF.

This clonotype was seen at least ten times. V gene TRBV9 combines with J gene TRBJ1-1; D is ambiguous. The CDR3 is 14 residues long. Germline V lookup: CDR1 SGDLS, CDR2 YYNGEE. V dropped 0 bases and J dropped 1 base, with 7 bases sitting between them. The CDR3 is CASSVDNANTEAFF. As DNA, the CDR3 is TGTGCCAGCAGCGTAGACAATGCGAACACTGAAGCTTTCTTT.

This clonotype was detected ten times or more. The gene calls are TRBV11-2 and TRBJ2-7; D is unclear. The germline CDR1 and CDR2 sequences are SGHAT and FQNNGV. This CDR3 has 13 residues. V lost 3 bases and J lost 3, with 9 bases in between. CDR3 sequence (DNA): TGTGCCAGCAGCTTTCTTGAGAACTACGAGCAGTACTTC. This sequence encodes CASSFLENYEQYF.

This clonotype was counted only a few times. The CDR3 reads CASSIRRDRDFNTEAFF. CDR3 coding DNA: TGTGCCAGTAGTATCCGCCGGGACAGGGACTTCAACACTGAAGCTTTCTTT. The rearrangement joins TRBV19 to TRBJ1-1; 9 bases are a match to TRBD1. In germline, CDR1 is LNHDA, CDR2 SQIVND (reference sequence). Germline trimming cut 3 bases from V and 2 bases from J; bases unmatched to any gene: 10. The CDR3 extends over 17 amino acids.

Worth noting for this clonotype: With a much larger clone just one base away, this may be a read error. This chain connects TRBV10-3 to TRBJ2-7; 7 nucleotides align to TRBD2. The ends lost 5 bases at V and 5 bases at J; junction bases unmatched: 9. The germline V gene has CDR1 ENHRY and CDR2 SYGVKD. CDR3 size: 14 residues. In DNA, the CDR3 is TGTGCCATCAGTTACTCGATGGCGGGAGACGAGCAGTACTTC. It translates to CAISYSMAGDEQYF.

This clonotype has ten or more counts. The V and J genes are TRBV5-4 and TRBJ1-6; no clear D gene. CDR1 SGHNT and CDR2 YYREEE come from the germline V gene (reference sequence). The CDR3 loop spans 15 amino acids. Trimming stripped 0 bases from V and 4 bases from J, with 8 bases between. CDR3 region: CASSLGDRYNSPLHF. The CDR3 DNA is TGTGCCAGCAGCTTGGGGGATCGATATAATTCACCCCTCCACTTT.

This chain links TRBV7-9 with TRBJ2-7, with 11 bases that match TRBD2. The junction had 4 bases not matched to a gene; V was cut back by 3 bases and J by 3 bases. The CDR3 consists of 15 residues. Germline CDR1 reads SEHNR; CDR2 reads FQNEAQ (reference sequence). The CDR3 is CASSLTSGMIYEQYF. CDR3 bases: TGTGCCAGCAGCTTGACTAGCGGGATGATCTACGAGCAGTACTTC.

This clonotype came up many times. The chain has TRBV6-1 and TRBJ2-7, with a possible D match to TRBD1 (5 bases). Germline V gives CDR1 MNHNS, CDR2 SASEGT. CDR3 length equals 13 residues. Trimming took 5 bases from V and 2 from J, leaving 10 bases between them. CDR3 region: CASSQTATYEQYF. The CDR3 DNA sequence: TGTGCCAGCAGTCAGACAGCCACCTACGAGCAGTACTTC.

There are a few counts of this clonotype. This chain uses TRBV20-1 with TRBJ2-5; TRBD1 aligns across 11 bases. V was pared by 0 bases and J by 4 bases, with 4 bases of the junction left unmatched. The CDR3 runs 15 residues. Germline V lookup: CDR1 DFQATT, CDR2 SNEGSKA (reference sequence). The CDR3 DNA is TGCAGTGCTAGAGAGGGGACAGGGGGAGGAGAGACCCAGTACTTC. Its protein is CSAREGTGGGETQYF.

V and J are TRBV20-1 and TRBJ1-6; D is uncertain. CDR1 is DFQATT and CDR2 is SNEGSKA in the germline V gene (reference sequence). The length of the CDR3 is 8 residues. The V and J ends lost 2 bases and 15 bases respectively, with 2 bases between them. In DNA, the CDR3 is TGCAGTGCTAGATTCCTCCACTTT. Translating it yields CSARFLHF.

The chain carries TRBV13 and TRBJ2-7; maybe TRBD2 (6 bases). V lost 4 bases, J lost 4 bases, and 8 bases lay in between. The germline V gene encodes CDR1 PRHDT and CDR2 FYEKMQ (reference sequence). This CDR3 is 12 amino acids long. Here the CDR3 DNA reads TGTGCCAGCAGCTCTAGCGAGTACGAGCAGTACTTC. Translating it yields CASSSSEYEQYF.